The present entry profiles one T cell receptor beta chain with its context. Its antigen is unidentified. Sequencing was performed with immunoSEQ multiplex PCR; in TCRdb, only in-frame clones are kept and a portion is missing. Of roughly 86,000 clones listed, over 85% were seen once; the top ten hold 0.7% to 0.95%. This sample was included in a study of a mutant IDH1 vaccine in newly diagnosed glioma. As for time point: week 47, end of study. The investigators gave 300 ug of mutant IDH1 20-mer peptide in each vaccine dose, together with topical imiquimod. The study gave patients eight vaccinations in weeks 1, 3, 5, 7, 11, 15, 19, 23. Germline CDR1 reads WNHNN; CDR2 reads SYGVQD (reference sequence). CDR3 length equals 16 residues. The V gene end was trimmed by 5 bases and the J gene end by 2 bases; junction bases not matched to a gene: 10.

This sequence joins TRBV10-1 and TRBJ2-3, with 7 bases that match TRBD2. This clonotype originated in a woman aged 45 to 65 with glioma. The source material was PBMCs, sampled from a glioma patient whose treatment included an IDH1 peptide vaccine. CDR3 DNA: TGCGCCAGCAGTAATGGACTAGTCGGGGACACAGATACGCAGTATTTT. Translated: CASSNGLVGDTDTQYF.